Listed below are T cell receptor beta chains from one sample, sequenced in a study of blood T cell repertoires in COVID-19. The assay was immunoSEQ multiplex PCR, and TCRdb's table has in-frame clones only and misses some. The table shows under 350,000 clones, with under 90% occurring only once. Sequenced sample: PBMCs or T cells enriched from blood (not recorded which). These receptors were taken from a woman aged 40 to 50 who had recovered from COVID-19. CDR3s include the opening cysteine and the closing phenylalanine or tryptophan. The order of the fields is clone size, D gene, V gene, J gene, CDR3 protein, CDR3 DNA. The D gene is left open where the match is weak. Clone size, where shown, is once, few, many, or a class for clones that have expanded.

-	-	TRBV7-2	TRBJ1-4	CASSSQGLGEKLFF	TGTGCCAGCAGCTCTCAGGGGCTCGGTGAAAAACTGTTTTTT
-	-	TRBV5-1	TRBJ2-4	CASSLDRKENIQYF	TGCGCCAGCAGCTTGGACAGGAAGGAAAACATTCAGTACTTC
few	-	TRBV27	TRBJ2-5	CASSYYSKQETQYF	TGTGCCAGCAGTTATTACTCCAAGCAAGAGACCCAGTACTTC
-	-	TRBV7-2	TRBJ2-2	CASSLGSSPTGELFF	TGTGCCAGCAGCTTAGGTTCCAGTCCGACCGGGGAGCTGTTTTTT
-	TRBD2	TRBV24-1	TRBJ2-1	CATGSPGLAGGNEQFF	TGTGCCACGGGTTCGCCGGGACTAGCGGGGGGGAATGAGCAGTTCTTC
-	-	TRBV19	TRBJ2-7	CASRQGHEQYF	TGTGCCAGTAGGCAGGGCCACGAGCAGTACTTC
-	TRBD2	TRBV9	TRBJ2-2	CASSAGGGSITGELFF	TGTGCCAGCAGCGCGGGAGGCGGGAGCATCACCGGGGAGCTGTTTTTT
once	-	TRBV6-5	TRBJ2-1	CASSYSAPYNEQFF	TGTGCCAGCAGTTACTCAGCTCCCTACAATGAGCAGTTCTTC
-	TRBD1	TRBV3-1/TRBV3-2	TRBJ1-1	CASSQDPTGSITEAFF	TGTGCCAGCAGCCAAGATCCGACAGGGTCGATCACTGAAGCTTTCTTT
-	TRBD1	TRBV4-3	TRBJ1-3	CASSQDPGTGISGNTIYF	TGCGCCAGCAGCCAAGATCCCGGGACAGGGATCTCTGGAAACACCATATATTTT
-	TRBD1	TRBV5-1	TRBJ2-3	CASSSRTGTGGRGSTTTDTQYF	TGCGCCAGCAGCTCGAGGACCGGGACAGGGGGCCGGGGATCGACTACCACAGATACGCAGTATTTT
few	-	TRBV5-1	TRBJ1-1	CASSFRENQRAFF	TGCGCCAGCAGCTTTCGGGAAAACCAGAGGGCTTTCTTT
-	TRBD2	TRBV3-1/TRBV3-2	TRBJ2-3	CASSQRGGTDTQYF	TGTGCCAGCAGCCAGCGGGGGGGCACAGATACGCAGTATTTT
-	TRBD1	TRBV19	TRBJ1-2	CASSKSGTGTYGYTF	TGTGCCAGTAGCAAATCCGGGACAGGGACCTATGGCTACACCTTC
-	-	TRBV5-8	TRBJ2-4	CASPYLPRGNIQYF	TGTGCCAGCCCGTATCTCCCCAGGGGAAACATTCAGTACTTC
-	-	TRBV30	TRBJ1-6	CAWEGNNSPLHF	TGTGCCTGGGAGGGGAACAATTCACCCCTCCACTTT
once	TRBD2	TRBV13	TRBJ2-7	CASSLLLAGDEQYF	TGTGCCAGCAGCTTATTACTAGCGGGAGACGAGCAGTACTTC
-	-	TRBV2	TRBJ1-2	CASSESSRGGYGYTF	TGTGCCAGCAGTGAATCTTCTCGGGGAGGCTATGGCTACACCTTC
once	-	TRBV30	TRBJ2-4	CAWSGQGRRGNIQYF	TGTGCCTGGAGTGGGCAAGGTCGGAGGGGAAACATTCAGTACTTC
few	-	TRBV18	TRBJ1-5	CASSPGGSNQPQHF	TGTGCCAGCTCACCCGGGGGTTCAAATCAGCCCCAGCATTTT
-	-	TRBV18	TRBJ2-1	CASSPLGPRDNEQFF	TGTGCCAGCTCACCATTGGGCCCTCGCGACAATGAGCAGTTCTTC
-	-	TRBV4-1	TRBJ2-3	CASSQESRTDTQYF	TGCGCCAGCAGCCAAGAGAGTCGCACAGATACGCAGTATTTT
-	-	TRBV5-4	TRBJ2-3	CASSLARSRGDTQYF	TGTGCCAGCAGCTTGGCCAGGAGTCGGGGAGATACGCAGTATTTT
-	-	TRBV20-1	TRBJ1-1	CSAEPRYEAFF	TGCAGTGCTGAGCCACGGTATGAAGCTTTCTTT
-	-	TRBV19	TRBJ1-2	CASSQKVREANYGYTF	TGTGCCAGTAGTCAAAAGGTCAGGGAAGCTAACTATGGCTACACCTTC
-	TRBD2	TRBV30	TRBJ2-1	CAWSTLHGTSGSMAYNEQFF	TGTGCCTGGAGTACACTCCACGGGACTAGCGGGAGTATGGCCTACAATGAGCAGTTCTTC
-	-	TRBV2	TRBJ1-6	CASSFQGDNSPLHF	TGTGCCAGCAGCTTCCAGGGTGACAATTCACCCCTCCACTTT
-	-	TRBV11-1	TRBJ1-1	CASSPREGRNTEAFF	TGTGCCAGCAGCCCCCGAGAGGGAAGGAACACTGAAGCTTTCTTT
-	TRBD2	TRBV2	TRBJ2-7	CASTSGSYEQYF	TGTGCCAGCACTAGCGGTTCCTACGAGCAGTACTTC
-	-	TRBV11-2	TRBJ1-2	CASSLLRGKDNYGYTF	TGTGCCAGCAGCTTACTCCGGGGGAAAGACAACTATGGCTACACCTTC
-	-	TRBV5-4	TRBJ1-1	CASSRGQPNTEAFF	TGTGCCAGCAGCCGCGGACAGCCGAACACTGAAGCTTTCTTT
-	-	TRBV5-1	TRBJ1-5	CASSLDSEQPQHF	TGCGCCAGCAGCTTGGATTCTGAGCAGCCCCAGCATTTT
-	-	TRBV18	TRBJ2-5	CASSPPYGETQYF	TGTGCCAGCTCACCGCCATACGGAGAGACCCAGTACTTC
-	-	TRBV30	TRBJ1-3	CAWSVGSNAIYF	TGTGCCTGGAGTGTGGGGAGCAATGCCATATATTTT
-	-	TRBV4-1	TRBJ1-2	CASSPIVPFLYGYTF	TGCGCCAGCAGTCCAATAGTTCCTTTCCTCTATGGCTACACCTTC
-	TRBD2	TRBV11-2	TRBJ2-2	CASSLAGGTNTGELFF	TGTGCCAGCAGCTTAGCCGGGGGGACGAACACCGGGGAGCTGTTTTTT
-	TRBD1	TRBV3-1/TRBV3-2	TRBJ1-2	CASSQRSGRGYGYTF	TGTGCCAGCAGCCAAAGATCCGGCAGGGGGTATGGCTACACCTTC
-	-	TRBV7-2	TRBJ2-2	CASSVVRLAYTGELFF	TGTGCCAGCAGCGTGGTCAGGTTAGCGTATACCGGGGAGCTGTTTTTT
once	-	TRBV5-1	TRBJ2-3	CASSSSRGGGVTDTQYF	TGCGCCAGCAGCTCATCCAGGGGCGGGGGAGTCACAGATACGCAGTATTTT
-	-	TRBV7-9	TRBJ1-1	CASSLGRIGISAFF	TGTGCCAGCAGCTTAGGGAGGATAGGGATCAGCGCTTTCTTT
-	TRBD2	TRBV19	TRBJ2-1	CASNSQRGYNEQFF	TGTGCCAGTAATTCCCAGCGGGGTTACAATGAGCAGTTCTTC
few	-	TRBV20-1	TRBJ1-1	CSAGGNTEAFF	TGCAGTGCTGGCGGGAACACTGAAGCTTTCTTT
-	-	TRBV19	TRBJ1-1	CASSMVRGDTEAFF	TGTGCCAGTAGTATGGTCAGGGGCGACACTGAAGCTTTCTTT
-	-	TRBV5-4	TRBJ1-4	CASSASGTRNEKLFF	TGTGCCAGCAGCGCCTCCGGGACTCGAAATGAAAAACTGTTTTTT
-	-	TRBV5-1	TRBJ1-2	CASSLSPAGVYTF	TGCGCCAGCAGCTTGAGTCCCGCAGGGGTCTACACCTTC
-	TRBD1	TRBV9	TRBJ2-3	CASSTWTGGTDTQYF	TGTGCCAGCAGCACCTGGACAGGGGGCACAGATACGCAGTATTTT
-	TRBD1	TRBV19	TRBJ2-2	CASTGRDSVNTGELFF	TGTGCCAGTACCGGAAGGGACAGCGTAAACACCGGGGAGCTGTTTTTT
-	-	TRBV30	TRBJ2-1	CAWRPPRSKSNEQFF	TGTGCCTGGAGGCCCCCTAGGTCAAAGAGCAATGAGCAGTTCTTC
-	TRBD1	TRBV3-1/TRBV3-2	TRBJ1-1	CASSQRSQGVTEAFF	TGTGCCAGCAGCCAAAGATCACAGGGGGTCACTGAAGCTTTCTTT
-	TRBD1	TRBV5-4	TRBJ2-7	CASSARTGTYEQYF	TGTGCCAGCAGCGCCCGGACAGGGACCTACGAGCAGTACTTC
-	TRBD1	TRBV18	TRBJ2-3	CASSPPPGTGYDTQYF	TGTGCCAGCTCACCACCGCCCGGGACAGGGTACGATACGCAGTATTTT
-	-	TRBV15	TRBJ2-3	CATSRLETDTQYF	TGTGCCACCAGCAGACTCGAGACAGATACGCAGTATTTT
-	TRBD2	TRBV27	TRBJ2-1	CASSARIAGGLDEQFF	TGTGCCAGCAGCGCCCGAATAGCGGGGGGCCTCGATGAGCAGTTCTTC
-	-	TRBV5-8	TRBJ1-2	CASTVLSTGAYGYTF	TGTGCCAGCACCGTGTTATCGACAGGCGCCTATGGCTACACCTTC
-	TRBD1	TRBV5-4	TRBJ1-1	CASSRGGQGMNTEAFF	TGTGCCAGCAGCCGGGGGGGACAGGGCATGAACACTGAAGCTTTCTTT
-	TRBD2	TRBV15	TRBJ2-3	CATSRGPGTSEGTDTQYF	TGTGCCACCAGCAGAGGACCCGGGACTAGCGAGGGTACAGATACGCAGTATTTT
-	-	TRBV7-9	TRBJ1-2	CASSLEGRANYGYTF	TGTGCCAGCAGCTTAGAGGGGAGGGCTAACTATGGCTACACCTTC
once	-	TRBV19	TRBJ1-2	CASRGARRNYPFNYGYTF	TGTGCCAGTAGGGGGGCTCGGAGGAACTACCCCTTTAACTATGGCTACACCTTC
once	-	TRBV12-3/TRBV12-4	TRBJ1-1	CASSFARNTEAFF	TGTGCCAGCAGTTTCGCCAGGAACACTGAAGCTTTCTTT